This TCR beta chain was captured in a study of cytomegalovirus exposure and HLA in healthy donors. About the research overall: Counted in an early data release were roughly 81 million unique TCRs from HLA-typed donors.

Study findings and constraints: Among the most significant clusters, several appeared linked to common viral pathogens in a later analysis.

Worth noting for this clone: The antigen is unknown.

The V end lost 0 bases, the J end lost 3 bases, and 8 bases lay between the germline ends. Germline loops: CDR1 GTSNPN, CDR2 SVGIG (reference sequence). The CDR3 spans 13 residues. 60 Vbeta and 13 Jbeta primers were used in PCR. How the authors handled the data: A later analysis tallied approximately 78 million unique TCR beta chains, 10 million to 12 million of them shared. Repertoires were generated with immunoSEQ multiplex PCR, while TCRdb's copy carries only in-frame clones and drops some. The DNA was the basis for D and trimming; V, J and clone size are from that table. The table has fewer than 150,000 clones, 65% to 75% seen once.

The source material was PBMCs. The chain has TRBV30 and TRBJ1-1; D gene ambiguous. The TCR originated in a woman in her forties or fifties in good health and CMV-seropositive. The CDR3 loop is CAWSVREDTEAFF. The CDR3 nucleotides read TGTGCCTGGAGTGTACGGGAGGACACTGAAGCTTTCTTT. Together with reference TRBV30 and TRBJ1-1, the CDR3 gives the full variable domain: SQTIHQWPATLVQPVGSPLSLECTVEGTSNPNLYWYRQAAGRGLQLLFYSVGIGQISSEVPQNLSASRPQDRQFILSSKKLLLSDSGFYLCAWSVREDTEAFFGQGTRLTVV.